The 23 T cell receptor beta chains reported below all come from one sample, sequenced in a study of shared clonotypes between healthy human individuals. Profiling relied on immunoSEQ multiplex PCR, and the TCRdb table lists in-frame clones only, not all of them. The sample yields roughly 490,000 clones, 70% to 80% seen once. The sample consisted of PBMCs. These receptors were obtained from a woman in her thirties or forties in good health. Some clones in this sample may be carry-over from other donors' samples.

This clone was seen ten or more times. Distinct nucleotide sequences in the sample also encode this CDR3. V is TRBV7-8 and J is TRBJ1-1; tentatively, D is TRBD1 (6 bases). The germline CDR1 and CDR2 sequences are SGHVS and FQNEAQ. This CDR3 region has 13 residues. V lost 5 bases to trimming and J lost 0 bases, with 7 bases between them. The CDR3 is CASSGQLNTEAFF. The CDR3 DNA reads TGTGCCAGCAGCGGACAGCTGAACACTGAAGCTTTCTTT.

The chain uses TRBV7-8 and TRBJ2-1; possible D gene TRBD2, 6 bases. The germline V and J ends were trimmed by 1 base and 3 bases, with 7 bases remaining between them. This CDR3 is 14 amino acids long. Germline assignment: CDR1 SGHVS and CDR2 FQNEAQ. In DNA form, the CDR3 reads TGTGCCAGCAGCTTAGTGGACTACTACAATGAGCAGTTCTTC. The encoded protein is CASSLVDYYNEQFF.

A few counts support this clone. The chain has TRBV4-1 and TRBJ2-7; possibly TRBD1 for D (5 bases). V was clipped by 1 base and J by 1 base, with 11 bases between them. The CDR3 is 15 amino acids. The germline gives CDR1 MGHRA, CDR2 YSYEKL. CDR3 in DNA: TGCGCCAGCAGCCAAGCGGTGACAGTATCCTACGAGCAGTACTTC. Its translation: CASSQAVTVSYEQYF.

The chain links TRBV7-2 to TRBJ2-7, with unresolved D. V was pared by 2 bases and J by 1 base, with 12 bases between. CDR1 and CDR2 from the germline V gene are SGHTA and FQGNSA. This CDR3 has 15 amino acids. The CDR3 protein is CASSLREKVSYEQYF. The CDR3 DNA is TGTGCCAGCAGCTTAAGGGAAAAAGTATCCTACGAGCAGTACTTC. Full variable domain (missing parts from reference TRBV7-2 and TRBJ2-7): GAGVSQSPSNKVTEKGKDVELRCDPISGHTALYWYRQSLGQGLEFLIYFQGNSAPDKSGLPSDRFSAERTGGSVSTLTIQRTQQEDSAVYLCASSLREKVSYEQYFGPGTRLTVT.

The chain carries TRBV6-6 and TRBJ2-5; the D is unclear. This CDR3 region has 12 residues. Trimming took off 2 bases at V and 7 bases at J, with 8 bases between the two ends. Germline V CDR1 and CDR2: MNHNY, SVGAGI (reference sequence). CDR3 amino acids: CASSYTRGTQYF. In nucleotides, the CDR3 is TGTGCCAGCAGTTACACAAGAGGGACCCAGTACTTC.

This clone has at least ten counts. V and J are TRBV29-1 and TRBJ2-7, with a weak D call TRBD1 (5 bases). Germline CDR1 is SQVTM and CDR2 is ANQGSEA. The CDR3 loop spans 14 amino acids. Trimming pared 3 bases from V and 5 bases from J, leaving 17 bases between. Here the CDR3 DNA reads TGCAGCGTTGACAGGGCTTTGAGCGTGGACGAGCAGTACTTC. This gives the protein CSVDRALSVDEQYF.

In its sample, this clone was seen once. The chain couples TRBV7-9 to TRBJ2-7; 10 bases agree with TRBD2. V shed 4 bases, J shed 4 bases, and the junction held 7 bases outside the gene matches. Germline lookup yields CDR1 SEHNR and CDR2 FQNEAQ (reference sequence). The CDR3 extends over 15 amino acids. CDR3 protein: CASSSPLAGDYEQYF. The CDR3 DNA sequence: TGTGCCAGCAGCTCCCCTCTAGCGGGAGATTACGAGCAGTACTTC.

This chain uses TRBV5-1 with TRBJ2-7; tentative D call: TRBD1 (5 bases). The CDR3 extends over 14 amino acids. The germline gives CDR1 SGHRS, CDR2 YFSETQ. The V and J ends lost 3 bases and 2 bases respectively, with 12 bases between them. Written as DNA, the CDR3 is TGCGCCAGCAGCTCGACAGCGACCCCCTACGAGCAGTACTTC. Its translation is CASSSTATPYEQYF.

The rearrangement links TRBV7-6 to TRBJ2-4; TRBD2 matches at 10 bases. Trimming at V came to 0 bases and at J to 1 base, leaving 9 bases not matched to a gene. The CDR3 spans 19 residues. The germline CDR1 and CDR2 sequences are SGHVS and FNYEAQ. In DNA, the CDR3 is TGTGCCAGCAGCTTAGCCTCTATCGGGACTAGCGCTGCCAAAAACATTCAGTACTTC. Translation gives CASSLASIGTSAAKNIQYF.

This clone was recorded once. The rearrangement links TRBV7-2 to TRBJ1-5; D unclear. This CDR3 spans 14 amino acids. Trimming removed 0 bases at V and 5 bases at J, with 8 bases between. Germline assignment: CDR1 SGHTA and CDR2 FQGNSA. CDR3 sequence reads: CASSLAGRDQPQHF. The DNA of the CDR3 is TGTGCCAGCAGCTTAGCAGGGCGTGATCAGCCCCAGCATTTT.

This clone has only a few counts. The chain recombines TRBV9 with TRBJ2-2; no reliable D call. V was pared by 4 bases and J by 1 base, with 14 bases between. CDR1 is SGDLS and CDR2 is YYNGEE in the germline V gene. This CDR3 spans 16 amino acids. The CDR3 region is CASSLRGLENTGELFF. For the CDR3, the DNA is TGTGCCAGCAGCCTCAGAGGTCTAGAGAACACCGGGGAGCTGTTTTTT.

This CDR3 is CASSLGVLGRGRAFF. CDR3 DNA sequence: TGTGCCAGCAGCTTAGGCGTATTGGGCAGGGGGAGAGCTTTCTTT. The genes are TRBV7-2 and TRBJ1-1; 7 positions agree with TRBD1. CDR3 length: 15 residues. J was trimmed by 10 bases and V by 1 base; bases with no gene match: 12. Germline V gives CDR1 SGHTA, CDR2 FQGNSA.

The rearrangement joins TRBV11-2 to TRBJ2-3, with D possibly being TRBD2 (6 bases). The CDR3 sequence is 13 residues long. V lost 3 bases and J 5 bases, leaving 9 bases between the germline ends. Germline CDR1 reads SGHAT; CDR2 reads FQNNGV. The chain's CDR3 is CASSLGLLDTQYF. For the CDR3, the DNA is TGTGCCAGCAGCTTGGGACTGTTAGATACGCAGTATTTT.

The chain uses TRBV5-8 and TRBJ2-7, with a tentative D call TRBD1 (6 bases). Deletions cut 7 bases from V and 5 bases from J, with 16 bases between. Germline CDR1 reads SGHTS; CDR2 reads YDEGEE. The CDR3 totals 13 residues. CDR3: CASRGRGVDEQYF. CDR3 coding DNA: TGTGCCAGCCGGGGCAGGGGTGTAGACGAGCAGTACTTC.

The chain uses TRBV7-9 and TRBJ1-5; D uncertain. The V end lost 2 bases, the J end lost 6 bases, and 17 bases lay between the germline ends. The CDR3 is 16 residues long. The germline gives CDR1 SEHNR, CDR2 FQNEAQ (reference sequence). The CDR3 DNA sequence: TGTGCCAGCAGCTTATGGCGGTCCGGGTCACCTCAGCCCCAGCATTTT. Translating gives CASSLWRSGSPQPQHF.

About this clone itself: The sample holds other DNA sequences that translate to the same CDR3. This chain joins TRBV5-1 and TRBJ1-2; D is unclear. The CDR3 contains 14 residues. Trimming cost V 0 bases and J 0 bases, with 6 bases left between them. Germline CDR1 SGHRS, CDR2 YFSETQ. This CDR3 reads CASSLESPNYGYTF. CDR3 DNA sequence: TGCGCCAGCAGCTTGGAATCGCCTAACTATGGCTACACCTTC.

This clone was found once. The chain combines TRBV29-1 with TRBJ2-3; no clear D. V shed 6 bases and J shed 1 base, with 11 bases lying between them. Looked up from germline, CDR1 is SQVTM and CDR2 is ANQGSEA. The CDR3 extends over 13 amino acids. CDR3 protein: CSVGPLGTDTQYF. CDR3 bases: TGCAGCGTCGGACCTCTTGGCACAGATACGCAGTATTTT.

This chain uses TRBV2 with TRBJ1-5; D perhaps matches TRBD1 (5 bases). Germline values: CDR1 SNHLY, CDR2 FYNNEI. This CDR3 comprises 15 residues. Trimming stripped 3 bases from V and 2 bases from J, with 11 bases between. Here the CDR3 reads CASSDDLGGNQPQHF. CDR3 sequence (DNA): TGTGCCAGCAGTGATGACCTGGGGGGCAATCAGCCCCAGCATTTT. Full variable domain (remainder filled in from reference TRBV2 and TRBJ1-5): EPEVTQTPSHQVTQMGQEVILRCVPISNHLYFYWYRQILGQKVEFLVSFYNNEISEKSEIFDDQFSVERPDGSNFTLKIRSTKLEDSAMYFCASSDDLGGNQPQHFGDGTRLSIL.

The chain uses TRBV6-1 and TRBJ2-7, with TRBD1 identical over 8 bases. Trimming cost V 8 bases and J 2 bases; bases outside gene matches: 5. Germline V gene data show CDR1 as MNHNS and CDR2 as SASEGT. The CDR3 has 13 amino acids. The CDR3 sequence: CASRGTGTYEQYF. Here the CDR3 DNA reads TGTGCCAGCCGGGGGACAGGCACCTACGAGCAGTACTTC.

V usage is TRBV15 and J usage is TRBJ2-7; possible D gene TRBD2, 6 bases. Looked up from germline, CDR1 is LNHNV and CDR2 is YYDKDF (reference sequence). Deletions cut 0 bases from V and 2 bases from J, with 11 bases between. This CDR3 has 15 residues. The CDR3 coding sequence is TGTGCCACCAGCAGAGATACCGGGAGCGCCTACGAGCAGTACTTC. Translation gives CATSRDTGSAYEQYF.

This chain connects TRBV7-9 to TRBJ2-6; TRBD2 matches 9 bases. Germline-derived CDR1 and CDR2 are SEHNR and FQNEAQ (reference sequence). CDR3 length: 18 residues. V lost 1 base to trimming and J lost 2 bases; unmatched junction nucleotides: 6. The CDR3 region has the DNA TGTGCCAGCAGCTTAGTTTTCCTAGCGGGAACTGGGGCCAACGTCCTGACTTTC. The encoded protein is CASSLVFLAGTGANVLTF.

As for this clone: A read error may explain this, as a much larger clone is one base away. The chain recombines TRBV2 with TRBJ1-2, with D maybe TRBD1 (5 bases). Per germline, CDR1 SNHLY and CDR2 FYNNEI. The V gene lost 6 bases and the J gene lost 2 bases, with 7 bases spanning the gap. CDR3 size: 12 residues. This CDR3 is CASRRDNYGYTF. CDR3 nucleotide sequence: TGTGCCAGCAGGAGGGACAACTATGGCTACACCTTC.

The chain is built from TRBV2 and TRBJ2-3; TRBD1 might be the D (6 bases). Germline values: CDR1 SNHLY, CDR2 FYNNEI. Trimming took 1 base from V and 2 from J, leaving 13 bases between them. This CDR3 region has 16 residues. CDR3 in DNA: TGTGCCAGCAGTGAAGAGAGGGACATAAACACAGATACGCAGTATTTT. Protein product: CASSEERDINTDTQYF.